These 28 T cell receptor beta chains were all obtained from the same sample, sequenced in a study of cytomegalovirus exposure and HLA in healthy donors. PCR was performed using 60 Vbeta and 13 Jbeta primers. This table comes from immunoSEQ multiplex PCR, and its TCRdb copy is limited to in-frame clones, with some not included. Here the sample spans approximately 180,000 clones, roughly 87% being singletons. The sequencing input was PBMCs. The source is a girl less than two years old in good health and CMV-seronegative.

The CDR3 loop is CASIARVSTDTQYF. Here the CDR3 DNA reads TGTGCCAGCATCGCCAGGGTTAGCACAGATACGCAGTATTTT. The V call is TRBV6-1, the J call TRBJ2-3; possible D gene TRBD1, 5 bases. This CDR3 is 14 amino acids long. Germline-derived CDR1 and CDR2 are MNHNS and SASEGT. V lost 7 bases and J lost 0, with 11 bases in between.

This clone was found once. The rearrangement uses TRBV19 and TRBJ1-1; a weak D match, TRBD1 (6 bases). The germline V gene has CDR1 LNHDA and CDR2 SQIVND (reference sequence). The length of the CDR3 is 12 residues. V was trimmed by 7 bases and J by 2 bases, leaving 8 bases between them. The chain's CDR3 is CASKQGNTEAFF. The CDR3 nucleotides are TGTGCCAGTAAACAGGGAAACACTGAAGCTTTCTTT.

The chain combines TRBV7-3 with TRBJ1-1, with a weak D call TRBD1 (5 bases). The CDR3 is 15 amino acids. CDR1 SGHTA and CDR2 FQGTGA come from the germline V gene. Trimming pared 5 bases from V and 1 base from J, leaving 14 bases between. DNA for the CDR3: TGTGCCAGCAGCCTAAAAAGGGGTCGGAACACTGAAGCTTTCTTT. The encoded protein is CASSLKRGRNTEAFF.

This clone was picked up one time. The chain carries TRBV13 and TRBJ2-2; the D gene is possibly TRBD2 (5 bases). This CDR3 region has 16 residues. Germline CDR1 is PRHDT and CDR2 is FYEKMQ (reference sequence). Trimming took 2 bases from V and 1 from J, leaving 11 bases between them. The CDR3 spells CASSLSFAGNTGELFF. CDR3 coding DNA: TGTGCCAGCAGCTTATCATTTGCGGGGAACACCGGGGAGCTGTTTTTT.

The CDR3 DNA reads as TGCGCCAGCAGTGAGTCGGGCGGGGCTTCCGCAGATACGCAGTATTTT. Protein sequence: CASSESGGASADTQYF. The chain recombines TRBV10-2 with TRBJ2-3; TRBD2 is a possible D gene (6 bases). Germline loops: CDR1 WSHSY, CDR2 SAAADI. V lost 0 bases and J lost 4, with 14 bases in between. The CDR3 contains 16 residues.

The chain links TRBV12-5 to TRBJ2-7, with 10 bases fitting TRBD2. The CDR3 runs to 15 residues. With 0 bases clipped from V and 3 bases from J, the junction kept 2 bases outside the gene matches. The V gene's germline CDR1 is LGHNT and CDR2 FRNRAP. The CDR3 is CASGLVERGGYEQYF. In DNA, the CDR3 is TGTGCTAGTGGTTTGGTAGAGCGGGGGGGCTACGAGCAGTACTTC.

This chain links TRBV5-1 with TRBJ2-2; perhaps TRBD2 as D (5 bases). The V gene's germline CDR1 is SGHRS and CDR2 YFSETQ. Trimming pared 0 bases from V and 6 bases from J, leaving 9 bases between. This CDR3 region has 14 residues. Here the CDR3 DNA reads TGCGCCAGCAGCTTGGGGCGGGTTCCCGGGGAGCTGTTTTTT. Encoded protein: CASSLGRVPGELFF.

The chain joins TRBV19 to TRBJ2-3, with D tentatively TRBD1 (6 bases). Per the germline V gene, CDR1 is LNHDA and CDR2 is SQIVND (reference sequence). The CDR3 spans 15 residues. Deletions cut 4 bases from V and 2 bases from J, with 13 bases between. Here the CDR3 DNA reads TGTGCCAGTAGTAGTGACAGGACCCCCACAGATACGCAGTATTTT. This gives the protein CASSSDRTPTDTQYF. Full variable domain (outside the CDR3, taken from reference TRBV19 and TRBJ2-3): DGGITQSPKYLFRKEGQNVTLSCEQNLNHDAMYWYRQDPGQGLRLIYYSQIVNDFQKGDIAEGYSVSREKKESFPLTVTSAQKNPTAFYLCASSSDRTPTDTQYFGPGTRLTVL.

This clone was recorded only once. The gene calls are TRBV7-6 and TRBJ2-6; D is ambiguous. The germline CDR1 and CDR2 sequences are SGHVS and FNYEAQ. This CDR3 has 14 residues. V lost 2 bases, J lost 1 base, and 3 bases lay in between. CDR3 sequence reads: CASSLPSGANVLTF. In DNA form, the CDR3 reads TGTGCCAGCAGCTTACCTTCTGGGGCCAACGTCCTGACTTTC.

The DNA of the CDR3 is TGTGCCAGCAGCGGGACAGGGGATCAGCCCCAGCATTTT. The encoded protein is CASSGTGDQPQHF. The J gene is TRBJ1-5, the V gene TRBV6-1; 10 bases are a match to TRBD1. Germline trimming cut 6 bases from V and 5 bases from J; bases unmatched to any gene: 1. CDR3 length: 13 amino acids. Per the germline V gene, CDR1 is MNHNS and CDR2 is SASEGT.

This chain joins TRBV4-1 and TRBJ2-1; D gene unclear. The CDR3 contains 16 residues. CDR1 is MGHRA and CDR2 is YSYEKL in the germline V gene. The ends were cut back, 3 bases at V and 7 bases at J, with 19 bases in the middle. CDR3 DNA sequence: TGCGCCAGCAGCCAGAGTGGAATAGCCGCTCTTAATGAGCAGTTCTTC. It specifies CASSQSGIAALNEQFF.

The chain employs TRBV6-6 and TRBJ2-7; 8 positions agree with TRBD1. J was trimmed by 4 bases and V by 5 bases; bases with no gene match: 10. The CDR3 is 15 amino acids. Germline values: CDR1 MNHNY, CDR2 SVGAGI (reference sequence). Here the CDR3 reads CASSDTRGQAYEQYF. In DNA, the CDR3 is TGTGCCAGCAGTGACACCAGGGGGCAAGCTTACGAGCAGTACTTC.

The gene calls are TRBV6-5 and TRBJ2-1; D possibly corresponds to TRBD2 (6 bases). V gave up 2 bases and J gave up 6 bases, with 11 bases separating them. The V gene's germline CDR1 is MNHEY and CDR2 SVGAGI. CDR3 length: 14 residues. The chain's CDR3 is CASSYHTSPNEQFF. The CDR3 region has the DNA TGTGCCAGCAGTTACCACACTAGCCCCAATGAGCAGTTCTTC.

Only a few counts were recorded for this clone. This chain joins TRBV19 and TRBJ2-1; D gene uncertain. The CDR3 length is 12 residues. The germline gives CDR1 LNHDA, CDR2 SQIVND (reference sequence). Deletions cut 3 bases from V and 10 bases from J, with 10 bases between. CDR3 in DNA: TGTGCCAGTAGTATGCAGCGAGGCGAGCAGTTCTTC. This encodes CASSMQRGEQFF. The variable domain in full, with the rest retrieved from reference TRBV19 and TRBJ2-1, is DGGITQSPKYLFRKEGQNVTLSCEQNLNHDAMYWYRQDPGQGLRLIYYSQIVNDFQKGDIAEGYSVSREKKESFPLTVTSAQKNPTAFYLCASSMQRGEQFFGPGTRLTVL.

CDR3 in amino acids: CASSLGGGRTTTDTQYF. CDR3 in DNA: TGCGCCAGCAGCTTGGGTGGGGGGAGGACCACCACAGATACGCAGTATTTT. The V gene is TRBV5-1, the J gene TRBJ2-3; TRBD2 is a possible D gene (6 bases). The germline V and J ends were trimmed by 0 bases and 2 bases, with 16 bases remaining between them. The CDR3 extends over 17 amino acids. CDR1 and CDR2 (germline): SGHRS, YFSETQ.

In its sample, this clone was seen a few times. The gene calls are TRBV5-5 and TRBJ2-5; 11 nucleotides agree with TRBD2. This CDR3 is built from 17 residues. Germline CDR1 is SGHKS and CDR2 is YYEKEE (reference sequence). The ends lost 0 bases at V and 0 bases at J; junction bases unmatched: 4. The CDR3 is CASSLGGLAENQETQYF. The CDR3 nucleotides read TGTGCCAGCAGCTTGGGGGGACTAGCGGAGAACCAAGAGACCCAGTACTTC.

This sequence joins TRBV15 and TRBJ2-3, with 7 bases matching TRBD1. V was pared by 0 bases and J by 6 bases, with 6 bases of the junction left unmatched. This CDR3 contains 15 residues. Germline V gene sequence: CDR1 LNHNV, CDR2 YYDKDF (reference sequence). The chain's CDR3 is CATSRDHLGGDTQYF. CDR3 in DNA: TGTGCCACCAGCAGAGATCATCTAGGGGGCGATACGCAGTATTTT.

V and J are TRBV7-2 and TRBJ2-3, with D possibly matching TRBD2 (6 bases). The CDR3 extends over 16 amino acids. In germline, CDR1 is SGHTA, CDR2 FQGNSA. V was trimmed by 0 bases and J by 2 bases, leaving 12 bases between them. CDR3 DNA sequence: TGTGCCAGCAGCTTAGCGGAGGGCCCTGTCACAGATACGCAGTATTTT. Residues: CASSLAEGPVTDTQYF.

The chain recombines TRBV7-3 with TRBJ2-3; TRBD2 matches 9 bases. The germline V gene encodes CDR1 SGHTA and CDR2 FQGTGA. CDR3 size: 18 residues. Trimming at V came to 2 bases and at J to 0 bases, leaving 9 bases not matched to a gene. For the CDR3, the DNA is TGTGCCAGCAGCTTAGTGCCAGCGGGGGGATCTAGCACAGATACGCAGTATTTT. Translated, it gives CASSLVPAGGSSTDTQYF.

The gene calls are TRBV5-6 and TRBJ1-1; no reliable D call. Germline V gives CDR1 SGHDT, CDR2 YYEEEE. CDR3 size: 12 residues. Trimming pared 4 bases from V and 1 base from J, leaving 5 bases between. The CDR3, as DNA: TGTGCCAGCAGCCGCAGGAACACTGAAGCTTTCTTT. It is translated as CASSRRNTEAFF.

The chain has TRBV5-4 and TRBJ2-3, with 7 nucleotides matching TRBD2. The CDR3 covers 18 residues. Trimming cost V 1 base and J 1 base; bases outside gene matches: 12. Germline V gene lookup returns CDR1 SGHNT and CDR2 YYREEE (reference sequence). The CDR3 DNA follows: TGTGCCAGCAGCTTGACCGGAAGGGGCGGGAGCGGCACAGATACGCAGTATTTT. As protein: CASSLTGRGGSGTDTQYF. Full variable domain (missing parts from reference TRBV5-4 and TRBJ2-3): ETGVTQSPTHLIKTRGQQVTLRCSSQSGHNTVSWYQQALGQGPQFIFQYYREEENGRGNFPPRFSGLQFPNYSSELNVNALELDDSALYLCASSLTGRGGSGTDTQYFGPGTRLTVL.

This chain uses TRBV13 with TRBJ2-3; 9 positions match TRBD2. Looked up from germline, CDR1 is PRHDT and CDR2 is FYEKMQ (reference sequence). V lost 5 bases to trimming and J lost 5 bases; unmatched junction nucleotides: 17. The CDR3 contains 18 residues. The CDR3 DNA follows: TGTGCCAGCAGCGACCGGACTAGCGCGGGAGAATTGGGAGATACGCAGTATTTT. Its protein is CASSDRTSAGELGDTQYF.

The chain combines TRBV7-9 with TRBJ2-1; perhaps TRBD2 as D (6 bases). The germline V and J ends were trimmed by 0 bases and 4 bases, with 13 bases remaining between them. CDR3 length: 16 residues. The germline V gene has CDR1 SEHNR and CDR2 FQNEAQ (reference sequence). CDR3 sequence: CASSLARAGRYNEQFF. CDR3 DNA: TGTGCCAGCAGCTTAGCACGAGCGGGCCGTTACAATGAGCAGTTCTTC.

The chain combines TRBV28 with TRBJ1-5, with D possibly being TRBD1 (6 bases). Per germline, CDR1 MDHEN and CDR2 SYDVKM. The CDR3 extends over 13 amino acids. The V end was cut by 6 bases, the J end by 3 bases, with 9 bases between. The CDR3 sequence is CASRDSNNQPQHF. CDR3 coding DNA: TGTGCCAGCAGGGACAGCAACAATCAGCCCCAGCATTTT.

The genes are TRBV14 and TRBJ1-1, with TRBD1 matching over 10 bases. The germline gives CDR1 SGHDN, CDR2 FVKESK. The CDR3 totals 17 residues. The ends lost 4 bases at V and 0 bases at J; junction bases unmatched: 8. In DNA, the CDR3 is TGTGCCAGCAGCCGCATCGGACAGGGGGACATGAACACTGAAGCTTTCTTT. Translated: CASSRIGQGDMNTEAFF.

The rearrangement joins TRBV5-8 to TRBJ2-4; no reliable D call. This CDR3 has 13 amino acids. Deletions cut 4 bases from V and 1 base from J, with 6 bases between. Germline CDR1 is SGHTS and CDR2 is YDEGEE. This chain's CDR3 is CASSRSAKNIQYF. CDR3 coding DNA: TGTGCCAGCAGCAGGAGTGCCAAAAACATTCAGTACTTC.

This rearrangement joins TRBV4-1 to TRBJ1-4; TRBD1 matches at 7 bases. This CDR3 comprises 15 residues. Looked up from germline, CDR1 is MGHRA and CDR2 is YSYEKL. V was pared by 5 bases and J by 2 bases, with 5 bases of the junction left unmatched. The DNA of the CDR3 is TGCGCCAGCAGCGTGCCGGGACAGACTAATGAAAAACTGTTTTTT. Translation: CASSVPGQTNEKLFF.

This chain's CDR3 is CACPGSGGVGTDTQYF. The CDR3 DNA sequence: TGTGCCTGCCCGGGTAGCGGGGGGGTGGGTACAGATACGCAGTATTTT. The rearrangement links TRBV30 to TRBJ2-3; 11 nucleotides align to TRBD2. The CDR3 totals 16 residues. V shed 6 bases, J shed 3 bases, and the junction held 11 bases outside the gene matches. From germline, CDR1 is GTSNPN and CDR2 SVGIG (reference sequence).